The T cell receptor beta chain under discussion was sequenced for a study of CD8+CD57+ T cells in acquired aplastic anemia. The overall study: Sorted CD4+ and CD8+ cells gave an average of approximately 3 ug of DNA. Regarding the study as a whole: Patients and controls shared 25 to 30 CD8+ CDR3 sequences, which appeared highly expressed in patients and within their immunodominant clones. The study found no significant CD8+ Simpson's diversity difference between patients and controls.

This clonotype has just a few counts. As yet, its antigen is unknown. Researchers used genomic DNA as the template to profile TCR beta VDJ and CDR3. In TCRdb, the reads were re-called with MiXCR into one record per CDR3 protein. The sample carries about 470,000 distinct CDR3 sequences, under 40% recorded once. Sequenced patients had shown CD8+CD57+ cell expansion by flow cytometry. Every patient had severe acquired aplastic anemia. The clonotype was recovered from a human donor with aplastic anemia. Sequencing was carried out using sorted CD4+, CD8+, or CD8+CD57+ T cells (not recorded which) from PBMCs.

The CDR3 spells CASSFLQGANGYTF. The DNA of the CDR3 is TGTGCCAGCAGCTTTTTACAGGGGGCAAACGGCTACACCTTC. J is TRBJ1-2 and V is TRBV11-2; 9 positions match TRBD1. CDR3 length: 14 amino acids. The junction had 7 bases not matched to a gene; V was cut back by 3 bases and J by 8 bases. Germline V gene lookup returns CDR1 SGHAT and CDR2 FQNNGV.